This T cell receptor beta chain was observed in a study of blood T cells in healthy people across ages. Study information: Template switching picked up about one barcoded beta molecule for each two T cells.

The CDR3 consists of 15 residues. Germline V gene sequence: CDR1 MDHEN, CDR2 SYDVKM. V was shortened by 5 bases and J by 5 bases, with 18 bases between the two germline ends. A sample-barcoded 5' primer and a J-beta primer mix were used in a second PCR of roughly 6 to 11 cycles. Paired-end reads containing CDR3 totaled no fewer than 3 million for each sample. TCRdb reprocessed the 5' RACE reads via MiXCR and lists one record per CDR3 protein. Of about 640,000 distinct CDR3 sequences listed, roughly 50% are singletons. This clonotype was counted between two and nine times. This chain links TRBV28 with TRBJ1-2; possibly TRBD1 for D (5 bases). The receptor comes from a man aged 55 to 70 in good health. The sequencing input was blood. The CDR3 coding sequence is TGTGCCAGCAGTCGGGGGGACGGAGGCCCTTATGGCTACACCTTC. This translates into CASSRGDGGPYGYTF.